Below are 2 T cell receptor beta chains sequenced from a single sample in a study of identical twins. TCRdb reprocessed the 5' RACE reads with MiXCR, giving one entry per CDR3 protein. The sample gives some 600,000 distinct CDR3 sequences, roughly 6.6% of which show up once; about 1.5% is in the top ten. The sample was also linked to a second study, of yellow fever vaccine responses in identical twins.

Sequencing input: PBMCs. These receptors all stem from a young woman in good health.

This clonotype came up many times. This chain uses TRBV15 with TRBJ2-1; possible D gene TRBD2, 6 bases. With 1 base removed from V and 1 base from J, the gap between germline ends came to 17 bases. This CDR3 contains 18 residues. Germline-derived CDR1 and CDR2 are LNHNV and YYDKDF (reference sequence). The CDR3 sequence: CATSRVLSRDSSYNEQFF. Here the CDR3 DNA reads TGTGCCACCAGCAGAGTTCTGTCCCGGGACTCTTCCTACAATGAGCAGTTCTTC. Looking up the rest from reference TRBV15 and TRBJ2-1 gives the full variable domain: DAMVIQNPRYQVTQFGKPVTLSCSQTLNHNVMYWYQQKSSQAPKLLFHYYDKDFNNEADTPDNFQSRRPNTSFCFLDIRSPGLGDTAMYLCATSRVLSRDSSYNEQFFGPGTRLTVL.

This clonotype has a count of ten or more. The rearrangement joins TRBV4-1 to TRBJ2-1; D is possibly TRBD2 (5 bases). V lost 6 bases to trimming and J lost 1 base, with 16 bases between them. Germline V gene sequence: CDR1 MGHRA, CDR2 YSYEKL. There are 16 residues in the CDR3. CDR3 nucleotide sequence: TGCGCCAGCAGTCTCGTTGAAAGCGGATCCTACAATGAGCAGTTCTTC. Residues: CASSLVESGSYNEQFF.